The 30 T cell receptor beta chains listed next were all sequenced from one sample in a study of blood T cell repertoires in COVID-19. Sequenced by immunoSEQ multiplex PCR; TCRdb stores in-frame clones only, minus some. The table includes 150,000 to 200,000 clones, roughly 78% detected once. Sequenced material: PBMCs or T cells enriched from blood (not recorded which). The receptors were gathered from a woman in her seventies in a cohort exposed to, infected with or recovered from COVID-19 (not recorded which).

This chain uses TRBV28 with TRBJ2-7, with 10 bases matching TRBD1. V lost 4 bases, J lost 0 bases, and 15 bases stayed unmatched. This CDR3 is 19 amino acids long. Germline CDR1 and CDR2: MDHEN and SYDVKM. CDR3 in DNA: TGTGCCAGCAGTTCCACCATCCTCTCTGGGGACAGGGGCTCCTACGAGCAGTACTTC. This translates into CASSSTILSGDRGSYEQYF. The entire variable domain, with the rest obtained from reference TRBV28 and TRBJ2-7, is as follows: DVKVTQSSRYLVKRTGEKVFLECVQDMDHENMFWYRQDPGLGLRLIYFSYDVKMKEKGDIPEGYSVSREKKERFSLILESASTNQTSMYLCASSSTILSGDRGSYEQYFGPGTRLTVT.

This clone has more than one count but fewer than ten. The CDR3 region is CAWSKTGSYPDNYGYTF. The CDR3 DNA sequence: TGTGCCTGGAGTAAGACAGGGTCCTACCCTGATAACTATGGCTACACCTTC. J is TRBJ1-2 and V is TRBV30; 7 nucleotides match TRBD1. V trimming: 2 bases; J trimming: 1 base; junction bases outside the gene matches: 13. CDR1 GTSNPN and CDR2 SVGIG come from the germline V gene (reference sequence). CDR3 length: 17 residues.

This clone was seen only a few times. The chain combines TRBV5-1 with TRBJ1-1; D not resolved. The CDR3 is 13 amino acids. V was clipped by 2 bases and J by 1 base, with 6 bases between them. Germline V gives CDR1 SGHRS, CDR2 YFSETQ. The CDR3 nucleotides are TGCGCCAGCAGCTTTTCAGAGAACACTGAAGCTTTCTTT. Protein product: CASSFSENTEAFF.

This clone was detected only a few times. CDR3 nucleotide sequence: TGTGCCAGCAGCTTGCGGGAGACCCAGTACTTC. Protein product: CASSLRETQYF. The genes are TRBV5-6 and TRBJ2-5, with no clear D. CDR1 is SGHDT, CDR2 YYEEEE, per germline. The V gene lost 1 base and the J gene lost 5 bases, with 3 bases spanning the gap. The CDR3 covers 11 residues.

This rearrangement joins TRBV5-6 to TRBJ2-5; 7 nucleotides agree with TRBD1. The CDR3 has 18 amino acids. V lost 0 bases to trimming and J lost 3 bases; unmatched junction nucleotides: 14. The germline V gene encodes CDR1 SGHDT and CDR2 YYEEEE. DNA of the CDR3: TGTGCCAGCAGCTTGGGATTTTTTTTAAGGCAGGGGGAAGAGACCCAGTACTTC. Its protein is CASSLGFFLRQGEETQYF. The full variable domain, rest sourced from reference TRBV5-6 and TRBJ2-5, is DAGVTQSPTHLIKTRGQQVTLRCSPKSGHDTVSWYQQALGQGPQFIFQYYEEEERQRGNFPDRFSGHQFPNYSSELNVNALLLGDSALYLCASSLGFFLRQGEETQYFGPGTRLLVL.

CDR3 in DNA: TGTGCCAGTAGAGAGAGCGGGCCTCGGGGAGATACGCAGTATTTT. It is translated as CASRESGPRGDTQYF. J is TRBJ2-3 and V is TRBV19; TRBD2 is a possible D gene (6 bases). The germline gives CDR1 LNHDA, CDR2 SQIVND (reference sequence). The V end was cut by 6 bases, the J end by 5 bases, with 18 bases between. This CDR3 spans 15 amino acids.

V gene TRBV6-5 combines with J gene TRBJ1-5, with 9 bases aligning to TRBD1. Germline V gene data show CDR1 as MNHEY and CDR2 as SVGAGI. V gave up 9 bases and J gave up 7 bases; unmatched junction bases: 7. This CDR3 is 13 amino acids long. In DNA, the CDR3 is TGTGCCAGGACGGGACAGGGTTCCCAGCCCCAGCATTTT. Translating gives CARTGQGSQPQHF.

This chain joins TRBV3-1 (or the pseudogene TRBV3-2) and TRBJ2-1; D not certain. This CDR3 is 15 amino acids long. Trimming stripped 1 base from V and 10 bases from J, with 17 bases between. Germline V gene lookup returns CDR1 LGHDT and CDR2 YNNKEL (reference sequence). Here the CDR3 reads CASSQGHIPLVEQFF. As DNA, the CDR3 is TGTGCCAGCAGCCAAGGACACATACCCTTAGTAGAGCAGTTCTTC.

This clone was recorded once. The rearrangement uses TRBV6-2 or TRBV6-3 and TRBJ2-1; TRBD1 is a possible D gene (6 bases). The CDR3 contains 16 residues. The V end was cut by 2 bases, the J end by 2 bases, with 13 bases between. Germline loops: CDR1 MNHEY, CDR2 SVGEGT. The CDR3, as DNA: TGTGCCAGCAGTTACGGGCAGGGGAACCCCTACAATGAGCAGTTCTTC. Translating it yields CASSYGQGNPYNEQFF.

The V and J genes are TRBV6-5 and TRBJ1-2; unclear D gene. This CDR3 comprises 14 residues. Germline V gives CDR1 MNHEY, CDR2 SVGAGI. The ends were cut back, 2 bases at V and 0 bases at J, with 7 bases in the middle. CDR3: CASSYDNSNYGYTF. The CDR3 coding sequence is TGTGCCAGCAGTTACGACAACTCTAACTATGGCTACACCTTC.

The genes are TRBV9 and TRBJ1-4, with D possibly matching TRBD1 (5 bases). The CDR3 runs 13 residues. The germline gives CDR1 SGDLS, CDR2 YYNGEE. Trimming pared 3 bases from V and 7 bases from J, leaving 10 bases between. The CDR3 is CASSAMQGEKLFF. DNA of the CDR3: TGTGCCAGCAGCGCGATGCAGGGTGAAAAACTGTTTTTT.

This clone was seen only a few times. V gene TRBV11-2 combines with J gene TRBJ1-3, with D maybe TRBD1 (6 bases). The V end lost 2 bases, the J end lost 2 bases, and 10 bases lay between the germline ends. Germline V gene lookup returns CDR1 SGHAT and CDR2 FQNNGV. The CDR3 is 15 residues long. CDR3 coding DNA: TGTGCCAGCAGCTTATCGACAGGAACTGGAAACACCATATATTTT. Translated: CASSLSTGTGNTIYF. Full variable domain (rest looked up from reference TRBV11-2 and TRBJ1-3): EAGVAQSPRYKIIEKRQSVAFWCNPISGHATLYWYQQILGQGPKLLIQFQNNGVVDDSQLPKDRFSAERLKGVDSTLKIQPAKLEDSAVYLCASSLSTGTGNTIYFGEGSWLTVV.

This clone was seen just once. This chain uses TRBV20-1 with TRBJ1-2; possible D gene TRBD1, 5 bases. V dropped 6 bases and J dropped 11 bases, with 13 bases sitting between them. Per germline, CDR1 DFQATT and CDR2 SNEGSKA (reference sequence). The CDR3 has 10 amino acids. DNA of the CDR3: TGCAGTGCGGGGCACAGCAGTTACACCTTC. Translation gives CSAGHSSYTF.

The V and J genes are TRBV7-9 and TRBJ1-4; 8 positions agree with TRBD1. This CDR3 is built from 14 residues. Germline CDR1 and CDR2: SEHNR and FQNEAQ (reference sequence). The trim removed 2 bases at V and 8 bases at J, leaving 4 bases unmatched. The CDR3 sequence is CASSLQGAREKLFF. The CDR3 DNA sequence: TGTGCCAGCAGCTTACAGGGGGCACGAGAAAAACTGTTTTTT.

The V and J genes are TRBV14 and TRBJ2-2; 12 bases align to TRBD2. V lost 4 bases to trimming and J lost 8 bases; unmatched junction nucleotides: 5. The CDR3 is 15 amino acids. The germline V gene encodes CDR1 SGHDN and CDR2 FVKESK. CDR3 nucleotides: TGTGCCAGCAGCCGGACTAGCGGGATCGTGGGGGAGCTGTTTTTT. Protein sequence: CASSRTSGIVGELFF.

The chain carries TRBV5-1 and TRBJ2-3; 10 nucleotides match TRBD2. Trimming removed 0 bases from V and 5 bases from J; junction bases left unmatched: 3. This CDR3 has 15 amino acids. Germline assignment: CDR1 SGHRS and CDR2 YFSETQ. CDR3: CASSLASGSGDTQYF. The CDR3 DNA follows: TGCGCCAGCAGCTTGGCTAGCGGGAGTGGAGATACGCAGTATTTT.

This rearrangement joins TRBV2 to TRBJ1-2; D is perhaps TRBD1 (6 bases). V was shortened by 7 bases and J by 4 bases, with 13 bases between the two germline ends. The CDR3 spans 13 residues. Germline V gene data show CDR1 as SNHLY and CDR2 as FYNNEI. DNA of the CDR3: TGTGCCAGCATTAGAGACAGGTTCTATGGCTACACCTTC. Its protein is CASIRDRFYGYTF.

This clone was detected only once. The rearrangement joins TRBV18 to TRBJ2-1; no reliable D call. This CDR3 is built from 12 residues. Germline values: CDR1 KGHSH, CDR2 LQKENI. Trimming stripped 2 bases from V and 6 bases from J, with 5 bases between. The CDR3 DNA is TGTGCCAGCTCACCAGCACTCAATGAGCAGTTCTTC. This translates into CASSPALNEQFF. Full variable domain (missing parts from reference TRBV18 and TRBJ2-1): NAGVMQNPRHLVRRRGQEARLRCSPMKGHSHVYWYRQLPEEGLKFMVYLQKENIIDESGMPKERFSAEFPKEGPSILRIQQVVRGDSAAYFCASSPALNEQFFGPGTRLTVL.

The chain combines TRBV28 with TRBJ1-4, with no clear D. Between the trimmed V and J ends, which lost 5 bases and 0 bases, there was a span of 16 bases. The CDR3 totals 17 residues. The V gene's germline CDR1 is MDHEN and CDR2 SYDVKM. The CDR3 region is CASSRLTDSATNEKLFF. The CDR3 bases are TGTGCCAGCAGTCGACTAACGGACTCTGCAACTAATGAAAAACTGTTTTTT.

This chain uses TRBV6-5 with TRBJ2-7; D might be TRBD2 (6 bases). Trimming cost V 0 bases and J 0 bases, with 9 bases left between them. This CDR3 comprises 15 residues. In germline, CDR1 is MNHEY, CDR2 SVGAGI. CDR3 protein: CASSYSGTLSYEQYF. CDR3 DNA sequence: TGTGCCAGCAGTTACTCCGGGACTCTCTCCTACGAGCAGTACTTC.

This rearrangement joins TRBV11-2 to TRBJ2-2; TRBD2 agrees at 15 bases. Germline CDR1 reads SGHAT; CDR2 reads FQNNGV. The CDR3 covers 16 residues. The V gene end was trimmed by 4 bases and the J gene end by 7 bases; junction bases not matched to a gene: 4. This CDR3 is CASSSWTSGRVGELFF. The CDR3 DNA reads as TGTGCCAGCAGCTCTTGGACTAGCGGGAGGGTCGGGGAGCTGTTTTTT.

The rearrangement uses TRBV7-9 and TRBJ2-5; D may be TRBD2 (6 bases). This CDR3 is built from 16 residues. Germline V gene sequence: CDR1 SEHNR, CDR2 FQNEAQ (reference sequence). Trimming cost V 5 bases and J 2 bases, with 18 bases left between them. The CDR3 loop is CASSLRVGAGQETQYF. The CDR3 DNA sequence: TGTGCCAGCAGCCTGCGGGTTGGGGCGGGACAAGAGACCCAGTACTTC.

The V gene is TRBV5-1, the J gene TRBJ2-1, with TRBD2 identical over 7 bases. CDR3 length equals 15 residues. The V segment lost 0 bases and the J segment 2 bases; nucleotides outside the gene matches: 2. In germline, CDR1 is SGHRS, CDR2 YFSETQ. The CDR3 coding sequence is TGCGCCAGCAGCTTGGGGGCGGGAGCCTACAATGAGCAGTTCTTC. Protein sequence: CASSLGAGAYNEQFF.

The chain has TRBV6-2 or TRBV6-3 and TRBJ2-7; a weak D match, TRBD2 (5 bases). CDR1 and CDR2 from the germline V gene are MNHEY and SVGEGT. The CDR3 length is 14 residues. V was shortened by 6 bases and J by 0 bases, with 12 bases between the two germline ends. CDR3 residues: CASSLEGASYEQYF. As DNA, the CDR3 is TGTGCCAGCAGCCTAGAGGGAGCCTCCTACGAGCAGTACTTC.

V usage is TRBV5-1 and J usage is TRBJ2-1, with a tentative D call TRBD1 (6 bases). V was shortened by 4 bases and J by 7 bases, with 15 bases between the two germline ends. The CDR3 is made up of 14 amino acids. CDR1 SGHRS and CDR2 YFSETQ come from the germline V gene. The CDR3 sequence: CASSGVWGHNEQFF. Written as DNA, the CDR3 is TGCGCCAGCAGCGGGGTATGGGGGCATAATGAGCAGTTCTTC.

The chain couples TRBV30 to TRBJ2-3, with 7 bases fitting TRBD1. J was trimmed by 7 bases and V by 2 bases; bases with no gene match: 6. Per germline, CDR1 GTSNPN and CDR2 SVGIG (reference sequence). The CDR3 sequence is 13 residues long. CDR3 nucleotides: TGTGCCTGGAGTATAACGACAGGGAATACGCAGTATTTT. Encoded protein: CAWSITTGNTQYF.

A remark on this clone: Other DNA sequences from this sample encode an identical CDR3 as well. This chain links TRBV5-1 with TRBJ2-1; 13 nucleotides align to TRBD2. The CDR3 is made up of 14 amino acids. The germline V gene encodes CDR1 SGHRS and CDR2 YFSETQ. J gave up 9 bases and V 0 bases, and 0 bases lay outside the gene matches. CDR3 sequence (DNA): TGCGCCAGCAGCTTGGGACTAGCGGGAGGTGAGCAGTTCTTC. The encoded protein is CASSLGLAGGEQFF.

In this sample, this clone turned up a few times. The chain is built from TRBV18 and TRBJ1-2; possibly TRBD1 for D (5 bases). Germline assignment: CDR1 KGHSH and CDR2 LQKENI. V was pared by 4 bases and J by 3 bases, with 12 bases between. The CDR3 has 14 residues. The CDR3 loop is CASSRSGLHYGYTF. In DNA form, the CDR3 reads TGTGCCAGCTCACGATCAGGGTTACACTATGGCTACACCTTC.

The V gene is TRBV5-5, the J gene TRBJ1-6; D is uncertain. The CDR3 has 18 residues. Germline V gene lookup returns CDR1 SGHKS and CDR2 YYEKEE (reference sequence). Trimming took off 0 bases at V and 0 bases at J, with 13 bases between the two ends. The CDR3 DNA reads TGTGCCAGCAGCTTGGGTCATCCAGGAGGCTCCTATAATTCACCCCTCCACTTT. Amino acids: CASSLGHPGGSYNSPLHF.

CDR3 bases: TGCGCCAGCAGCCCTACCGGGACAGACTCCTACGAGCAGTACTTC. Translation: CASSPTGTDSYEQYF. The V call is TRBV5-1, the J call TRBJ2-7; 7 nucleotides match TRBD1. This CDR3 comprises 15 residues. CDR1 is SGHRS and CDR2 is YFSETQ in the germline V gene. Trimming at V came to 4 bases and at J to 0 bases, leaving 7 bases not matched to a gene.